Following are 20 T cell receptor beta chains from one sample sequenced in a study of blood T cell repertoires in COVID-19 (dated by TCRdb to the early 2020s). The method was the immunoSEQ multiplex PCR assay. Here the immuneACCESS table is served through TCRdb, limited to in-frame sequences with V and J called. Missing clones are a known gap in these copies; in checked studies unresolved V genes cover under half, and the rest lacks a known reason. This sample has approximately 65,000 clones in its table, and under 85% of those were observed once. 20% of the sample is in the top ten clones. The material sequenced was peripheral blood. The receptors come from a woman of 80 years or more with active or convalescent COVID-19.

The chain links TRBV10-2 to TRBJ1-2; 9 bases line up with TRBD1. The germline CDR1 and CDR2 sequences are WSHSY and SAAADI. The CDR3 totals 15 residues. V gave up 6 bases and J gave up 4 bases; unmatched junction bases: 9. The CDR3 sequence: CASRETGTGIYGYTF. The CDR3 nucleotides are TGCGCCAGCAGAGAAACCGGGACAGGGATCTATGGCTACACCTTC.

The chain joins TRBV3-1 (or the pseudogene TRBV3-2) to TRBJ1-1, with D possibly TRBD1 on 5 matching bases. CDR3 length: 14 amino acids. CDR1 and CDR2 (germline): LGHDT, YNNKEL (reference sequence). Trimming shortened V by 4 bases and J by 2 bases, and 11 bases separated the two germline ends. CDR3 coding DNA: TGTGCCAGCAGCCCTTGGGGGGGAAACACTGAAGCTTTCTTT. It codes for CASSPWGGNTEAFF.

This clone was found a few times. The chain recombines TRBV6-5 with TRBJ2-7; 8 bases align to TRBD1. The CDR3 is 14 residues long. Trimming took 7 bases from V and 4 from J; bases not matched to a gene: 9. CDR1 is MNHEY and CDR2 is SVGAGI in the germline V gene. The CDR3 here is CASTKDRDSYEQYF. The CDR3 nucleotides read TGTGCCAGCACCAAGGACAGGGATTCTTACGAGCAGTACTTC.

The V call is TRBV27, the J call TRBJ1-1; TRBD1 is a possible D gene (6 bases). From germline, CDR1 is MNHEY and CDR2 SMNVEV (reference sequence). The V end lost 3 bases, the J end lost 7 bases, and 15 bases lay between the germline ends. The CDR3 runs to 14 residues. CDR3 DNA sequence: TGTGCCAGCAGTTTCGACAGGCTCTCCTTTGAAGCTTTCTTT. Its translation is CASSFDRLSFEAFF.

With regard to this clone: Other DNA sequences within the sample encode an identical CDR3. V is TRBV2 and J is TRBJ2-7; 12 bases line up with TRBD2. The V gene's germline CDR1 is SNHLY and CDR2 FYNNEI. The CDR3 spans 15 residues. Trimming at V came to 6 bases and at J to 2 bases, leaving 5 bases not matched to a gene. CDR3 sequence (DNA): TGTGCCAGCAGGACTAGCGGGGGTGCCCCCTACGAGCAGTACTTC. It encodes CASRTSGGAPYEQYF.

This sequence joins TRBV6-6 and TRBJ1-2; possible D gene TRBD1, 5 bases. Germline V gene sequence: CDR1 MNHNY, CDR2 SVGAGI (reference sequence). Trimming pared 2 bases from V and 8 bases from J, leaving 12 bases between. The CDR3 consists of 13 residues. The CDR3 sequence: CASSYAAEGGYTF. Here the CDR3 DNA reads TGTGCCAGCAGTTACGCGGCGGAGGGGGGCTACACCTTC.

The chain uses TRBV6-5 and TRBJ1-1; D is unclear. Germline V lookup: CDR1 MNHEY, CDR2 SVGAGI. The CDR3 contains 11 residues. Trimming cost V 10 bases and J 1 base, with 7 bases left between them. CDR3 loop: CATGGNTEAFF. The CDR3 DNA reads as TGTGCCACCGGAGGGAACACTGAAGCTTTCTTT.

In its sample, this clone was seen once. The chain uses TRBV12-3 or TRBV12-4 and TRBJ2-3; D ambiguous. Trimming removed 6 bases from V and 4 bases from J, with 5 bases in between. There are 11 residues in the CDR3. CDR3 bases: TGTGCCAGCAGCTCCGCAGATACGCAGTATTTT. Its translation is CASSSADTQYF.

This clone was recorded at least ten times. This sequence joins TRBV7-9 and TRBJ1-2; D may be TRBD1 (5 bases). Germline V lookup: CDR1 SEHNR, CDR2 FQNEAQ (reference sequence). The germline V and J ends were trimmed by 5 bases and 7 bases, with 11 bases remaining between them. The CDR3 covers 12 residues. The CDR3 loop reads CASSADQGGYTF. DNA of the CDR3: TGTGCCAGCAGCGCGGACCAGGGTGGCTACACCTTC.

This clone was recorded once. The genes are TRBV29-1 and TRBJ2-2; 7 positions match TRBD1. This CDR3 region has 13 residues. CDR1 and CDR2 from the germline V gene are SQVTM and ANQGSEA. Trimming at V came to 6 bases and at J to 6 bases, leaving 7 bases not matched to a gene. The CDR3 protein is CSVPGQEAGELFF. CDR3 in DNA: TGCAGCGTCCCCGGACAGGAGGCCGGGGAGCTGTTTTTT.

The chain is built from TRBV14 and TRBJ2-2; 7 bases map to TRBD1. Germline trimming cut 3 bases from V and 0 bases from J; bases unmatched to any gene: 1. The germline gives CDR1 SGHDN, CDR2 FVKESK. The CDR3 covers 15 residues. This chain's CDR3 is CASSQGQPNTGELFF. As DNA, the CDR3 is TGTGCCAGCAGCCAGGGACAGCCGAACACCGGGGAGCTGTTTTTT.

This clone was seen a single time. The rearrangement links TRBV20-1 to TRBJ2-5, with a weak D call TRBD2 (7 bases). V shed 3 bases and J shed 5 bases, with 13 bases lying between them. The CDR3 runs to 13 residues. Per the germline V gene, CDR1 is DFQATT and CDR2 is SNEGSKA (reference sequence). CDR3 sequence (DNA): TGCAGTGCTAGTTCGGGGGGCGCGGAGACCCAGTACTTC. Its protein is CSASSGGAETQYF.

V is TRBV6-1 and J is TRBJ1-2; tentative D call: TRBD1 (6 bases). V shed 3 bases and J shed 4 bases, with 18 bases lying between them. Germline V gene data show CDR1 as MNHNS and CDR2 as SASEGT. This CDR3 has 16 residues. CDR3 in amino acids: CASSENWSRQAYGYTF. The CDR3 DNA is TGTGCCAGCAGTGAGAATTGGTCGCGACAGGCCTATGGCTACACCTTC.

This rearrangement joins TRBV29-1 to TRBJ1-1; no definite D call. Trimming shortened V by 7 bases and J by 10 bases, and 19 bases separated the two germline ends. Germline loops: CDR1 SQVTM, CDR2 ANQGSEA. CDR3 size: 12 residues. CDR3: CSASDRTSGAFF. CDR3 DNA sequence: TGCAGCGCCTCCGACCGTACCTCGGGAGCTTTCTTT.

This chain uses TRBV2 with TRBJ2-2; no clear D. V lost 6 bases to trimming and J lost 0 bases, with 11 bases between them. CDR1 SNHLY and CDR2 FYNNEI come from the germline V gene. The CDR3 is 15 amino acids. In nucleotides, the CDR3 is TGTGCCAGCAGGCAATCGGTGACGAACACCGGGGAGCTGTTTTTT. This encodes CASRQSVTNTGELFF.

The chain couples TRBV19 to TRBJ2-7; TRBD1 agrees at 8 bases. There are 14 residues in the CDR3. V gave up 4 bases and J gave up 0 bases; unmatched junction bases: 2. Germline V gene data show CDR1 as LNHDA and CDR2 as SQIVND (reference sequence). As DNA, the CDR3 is TGTGCCAGTAGTAAGGACAGGGTCTCCTACGAGCAGTACTTC. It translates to CASSKDRVSYEQYF.

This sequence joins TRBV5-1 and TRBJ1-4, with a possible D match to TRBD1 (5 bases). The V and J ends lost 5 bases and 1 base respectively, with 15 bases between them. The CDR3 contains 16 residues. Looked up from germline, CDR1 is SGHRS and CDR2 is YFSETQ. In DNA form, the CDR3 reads TGCGCCAGCAGAACCGGGGCCGGGGGAACTAATGAAAAACTGTTTTTT. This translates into CASRTGAGGTNEKLFF. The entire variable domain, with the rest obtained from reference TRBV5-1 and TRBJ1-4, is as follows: KAGVTQTPRYLIKTRGQQVTLSCSPISGHRSVSWYQQTPGQGLQFLFEYFSETQRNKGNFPGRFSGRQFSNSRSEMNVSTLELGDSALYLCASRTGAGGTNEKLFFGSGTQLSVL.

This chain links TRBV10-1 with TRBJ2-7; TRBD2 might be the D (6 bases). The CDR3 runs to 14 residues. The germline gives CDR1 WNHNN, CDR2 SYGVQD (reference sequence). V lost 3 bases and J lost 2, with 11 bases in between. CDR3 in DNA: TGCGCCAGCAGTGAAGGGGCGGGACCCTACGAGCAGTACTTC. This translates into CASSEGAGPYEQYF.

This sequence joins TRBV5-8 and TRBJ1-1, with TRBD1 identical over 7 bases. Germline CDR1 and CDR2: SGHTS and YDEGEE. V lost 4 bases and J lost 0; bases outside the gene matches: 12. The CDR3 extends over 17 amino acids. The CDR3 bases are TGTGCCAGCAGCGATAGACAGGGAATATCCCTGAACACTGAAGCTTTCTTT. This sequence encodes CASSDRQGISLNTEAFF.

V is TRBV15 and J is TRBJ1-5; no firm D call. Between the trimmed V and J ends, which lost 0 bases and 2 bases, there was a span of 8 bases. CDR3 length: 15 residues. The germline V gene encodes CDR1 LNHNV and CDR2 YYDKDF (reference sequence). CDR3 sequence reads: CATSRDVSGNQPQHF. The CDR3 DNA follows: TGTGCCACCAGCAGAGATGTGTCAGGCAATCAGCCCCAGCATTTT.